The rows below give T cell receptor beta chains drawn from one sample of a study of T cells in tumors after PD-1 blockade. Libraries were prepared by immunoSEQ multiplex PCR; TCRdb keeps only in-frame clonotypes and omits some of them. This sample yields roughly 50,000 clones, of which nearly 80% are seen a single time; about a sixth belongs to the top ten. Sample: PBMCs, taken before anti-PD-1 treatment. All receptors come from a human donor with basal cell carcinoma. The CDR3 runs from the conserved cysteine through the conserved F or W. Fields, in order: clone size, V gene, J gene, D gene, CDR3 DNA, CDR3 protein. A D gene is named only where the DNA matches it firmly. Not every row has a clone size; where given, it reads once, few, many or a size class.

NA	TRBV7-9	TRBJ1-3	NA	TGTGCCAGCAGCCCCCGCAGGGCAGGGGAGAGGACTGGAAACACCATATATTTT	CASSPRRAGERTGNTIYF
NA	TRBV9	TRBJ2-7	NA	TGTGCCAGCAGCGTAGCTGTCGGGAACTACGAGCAGTACTTC	CASSVAVGNYEQYF
NA	TRBV28	TRBJ2-5	TRBD1	TGTGCCAGCAGTTTTGGGGACAGGGTGTCGGAGACCCAGTACTTC	CASSFGDRVSETQYF
NA	TRBV24-1	TRBJ2-2	TRBD1	TGTGCCACCTCGGGACAGCTAAGGGAGCTGTTTTTT	CATSGQLRELFF
once	TRBV7-8	TRBJ2-7	NA	TGTGCCAGCAGCTTAGCCTGGCAGGGAATACACGAGCAGTACTTC	CASSLAWQGIHEQYF
NA	TRBV4-2	TRBJ2-5	NA	TGTGCCAGCAGCCAAGATGGCCTCCGGTCCGCCCAGTACTTC	CASSQDGLRSAQYF
NA	TRBV18	TRBJ1-1	NA	TGTGCCAGCTCACCAGAGGGGTACACTGAAGCTTTCTTT	CASSPEGYTEAFF
NA	TRBV7-2	TRBJ1-4	TRBD1	TGTGCCAGCAGCCGCGGCCTTACAGGGGGGCCAACTAATGAAAAACTGTTTTTT	CASSRGLTGGPTNEKLFF
NA	TRBV5-1	TRBJ1-4	NA	TGCGCCAGCAGCTTGGAGGGGTGGGGTGAAAAACTGTTTTTT	CASSLEGWGEKLFF
NA	TRBV19	TRBJ2-1	TRBD2	TGTGCCAGTAGTATACGGCTAGCGGGAGGGTCGTACAATGAGCAGTTCTTC	CASSIRLAGGSYNEQFF